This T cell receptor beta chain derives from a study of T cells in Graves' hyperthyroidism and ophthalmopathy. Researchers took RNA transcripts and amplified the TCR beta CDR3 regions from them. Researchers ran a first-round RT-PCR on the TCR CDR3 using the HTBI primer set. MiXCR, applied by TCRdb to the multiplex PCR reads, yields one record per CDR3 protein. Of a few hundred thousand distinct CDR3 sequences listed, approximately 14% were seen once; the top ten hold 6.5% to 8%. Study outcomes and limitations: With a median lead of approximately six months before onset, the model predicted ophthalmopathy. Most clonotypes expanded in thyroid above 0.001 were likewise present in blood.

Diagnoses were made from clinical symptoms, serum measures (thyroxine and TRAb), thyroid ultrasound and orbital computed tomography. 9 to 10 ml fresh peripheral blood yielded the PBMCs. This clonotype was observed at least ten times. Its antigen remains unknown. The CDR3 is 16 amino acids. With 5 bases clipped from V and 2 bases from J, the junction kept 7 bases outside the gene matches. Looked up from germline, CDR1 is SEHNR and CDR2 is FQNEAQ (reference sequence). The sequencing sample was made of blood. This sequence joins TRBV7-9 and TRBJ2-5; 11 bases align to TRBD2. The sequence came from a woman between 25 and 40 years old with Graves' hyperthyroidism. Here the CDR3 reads CASSPGTSGLQETQYF. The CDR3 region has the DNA TGTGCCAGCAGCCCCGGGACTAGCGGCCTTCAAGAGACCCAGTACTTC. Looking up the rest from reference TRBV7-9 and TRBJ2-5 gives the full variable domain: DTGVSQNPRHKITKRGQNVTFRCDPISEHNRLYWYRQTLGQGPEFLTYFQNEAQLEKSRLLSDRFSAERPKGSFSTLEIQRTEQGDSAMYLCASSPGTSGLQETQYFGPGTRLLVL.